The present T cell receptor beta chain was sequenced within a study of monozygotic twins with inflammatory bowel disease. Overall study results and limits: Nothing supported a single strong signal or clonotype that was associated with IBD. IBD patients share fewer clonotypes with other people than healthy twins do, especially with disease activity.

The CDR3 covers 14 residues. From germline, CDR1 is SGDLS and CDR2 YYNGEE. Whole blood supplied total RNA, and T cells were not sorted. Comments on this clonotype: Its antigen is unknown.

A template switching step added UMIs, each with a 6-nucleotide sample barcode. TCRdb re-called the 5' RACE reads and catalogs CDR3 proteins one per entry, DNA excluded. This listing includes approximately 400,000 distinct CDR3 sequences. Sequenced material: blood. V is TRBV9 and J is TRBJ2-7. The sequence was collected from a human donor with ulcerative colitis or Crohn's disease, or a healthy co-twin of an affected twin (not recorded which). The CDR3 here is CASSVGSDSYEQYF.